This T cell receptor beta chain was documented in a study of blood T cell repertoires in COVID-19. The study recruited people aged about 18 to 95 years across around 24 US areas. No more than 2 weeks before study entry, exposed participants had met a case of COVID-19. The V and J ends lost 3 bases and 0 bases respectively, with 9 bases between them. Germline V CDR1 and CDR2: PRHDT, FYEKMQ (reference sequence). The CDR3 is 15 amino acids. Sequencing used immunoSEQ multiplex PCR; TCRdb keeps in-frame clones, though not all of them. The table lists about 270,000 clones, 75% to 95% of them singletons. The chain joins TRBV13 to TRBJ2-1; maybe TRBD1 (6 bases). The sequenced sample consisted of PBMCs or T cells enriched from blood (not recorded which). The origin of this receptor is a man aged 40-49 years who had been exposed to COVID-19. CDR3 in amino acids: CASSFGRGSYNEQFF. Here the CDR3 DNA reads TGTGCCAGCAGCTTCGGCAGGGGCTCCTACAATGAGCAGTTCTTC.